This record covers a single T cell receptor (beta chain). The data were obtained in a study of Tregs in tolerant kidney transplant recipients. Generated by immunoSEQ multiplex PCR, the TCRdb table keeps only in-frame clones and is missing some. The top ten clones hold approximately 11% of a sample with some 66,000 clones, around nine tenths of them seen once. J gave up 1 base and V 2 bases, and 2 bases lay outside the gene matches. The CDR3 loop spans 14 amino acids. CDR1 and CDR2 from the germline V gene are SGHAT and FQDESV (reference sequence). The sample consisted of CD8+ T cells from blood, taken before the transplant. The source of this sequence is a human donor who received a combined kidney and bone marrow transplant. This sequence joins TRBV11-1 and TRBJ2-7; 7 bases map to TRBD2. The CDR3 is CASSLSAGSYEQYF. The CDR3 nucleotides read TGTGCCAGCAGCTTATCAGCGGGGTCCTACGAGCAGTACTTC.